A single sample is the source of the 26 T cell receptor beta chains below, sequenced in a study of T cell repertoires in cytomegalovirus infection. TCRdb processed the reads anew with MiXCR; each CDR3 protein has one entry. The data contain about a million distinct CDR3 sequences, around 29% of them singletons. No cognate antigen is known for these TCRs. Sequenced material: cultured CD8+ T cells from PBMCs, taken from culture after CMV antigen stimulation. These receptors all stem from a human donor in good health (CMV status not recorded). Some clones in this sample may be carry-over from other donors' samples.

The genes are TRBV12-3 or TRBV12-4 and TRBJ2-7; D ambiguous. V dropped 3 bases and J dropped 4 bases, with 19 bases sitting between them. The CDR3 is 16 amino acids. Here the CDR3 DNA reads TGTGCCAGCAGTTTTGGCTCGCAGGAAAATCCTTACGAGCAGTACGTC. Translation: CASSFGSQENPYEQYV.

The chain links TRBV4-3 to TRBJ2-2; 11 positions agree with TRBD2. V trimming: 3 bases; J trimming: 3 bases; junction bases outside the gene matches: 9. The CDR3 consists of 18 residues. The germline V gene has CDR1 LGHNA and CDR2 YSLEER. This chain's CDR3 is CASSQSGTSGFYTGELFF. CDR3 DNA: TGCGCCAGCAGCCAGTCCGGGACTAGCGGATTTTACACCGGGGAGCTGTTTTTT.

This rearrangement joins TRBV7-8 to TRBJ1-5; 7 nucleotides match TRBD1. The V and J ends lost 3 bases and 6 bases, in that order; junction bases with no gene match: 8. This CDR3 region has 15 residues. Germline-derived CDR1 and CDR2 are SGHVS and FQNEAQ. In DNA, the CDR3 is TGTGCCAGCAGCTTCTACATAGGGGGCGTTCAGCCCCAGCATTTT. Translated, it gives CASSFYIGGVQPQHF. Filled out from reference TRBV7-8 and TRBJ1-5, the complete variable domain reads GAGVSQSPRYKVAKRGQDVALRCDPISGHVSLFWYQQALGQGPEFLTYFQNEAQLDKSGLPSDRFFAERPEGSVSTLKIQRTQQEDSAVYLCASSFYIGGVQPQHFGDGTRLSIL.

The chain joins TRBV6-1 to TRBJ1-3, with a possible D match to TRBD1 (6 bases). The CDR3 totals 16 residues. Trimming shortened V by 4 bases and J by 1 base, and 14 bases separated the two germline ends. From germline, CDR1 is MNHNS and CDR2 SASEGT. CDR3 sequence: CASSARGGSSGNTIYF. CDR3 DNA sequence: TGTGCCAGCAGTGCCAGGGGAGGGTCTTCTGGAAACACCATATATTTT.

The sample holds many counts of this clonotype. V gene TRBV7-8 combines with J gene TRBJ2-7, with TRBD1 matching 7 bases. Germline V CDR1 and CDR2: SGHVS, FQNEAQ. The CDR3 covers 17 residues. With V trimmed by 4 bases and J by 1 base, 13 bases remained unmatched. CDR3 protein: CASSWEQGPLRSYEQYF. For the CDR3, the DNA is TGTGCCAGCAGCTGGGAACAGGGGCCCCTCCGATCCTACGAGCAGTACTTC. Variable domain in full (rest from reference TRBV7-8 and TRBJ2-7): GAGVSQSPRYKVAKRGQDVALRCDPISGHVSLFWYQQALGQGPEFLTYFQNEAQLDKSGLPSDRFFAERPEGSVSTLKIQRTQQEDSAVYLCASSWEQGPLRSYEQYFGPGTRLTVT.

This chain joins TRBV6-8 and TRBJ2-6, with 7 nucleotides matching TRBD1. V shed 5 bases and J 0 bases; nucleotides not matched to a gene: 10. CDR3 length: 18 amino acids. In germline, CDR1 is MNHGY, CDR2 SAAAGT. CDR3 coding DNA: TGTGCCAGCAGTCCGACAGGGCCGGTCCCCTCTGGGGCCAACGTCCTGACTTTC. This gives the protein CASSPTGPVPSGANVLTF.

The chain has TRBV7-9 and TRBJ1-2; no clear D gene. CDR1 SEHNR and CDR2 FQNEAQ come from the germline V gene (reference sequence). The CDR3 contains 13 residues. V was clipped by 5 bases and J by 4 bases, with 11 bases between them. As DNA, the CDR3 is TGTGCCAGCAGCCTACTGTCACGCTATGGCTACACCTTC. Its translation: CASSLLSRYGYTF.

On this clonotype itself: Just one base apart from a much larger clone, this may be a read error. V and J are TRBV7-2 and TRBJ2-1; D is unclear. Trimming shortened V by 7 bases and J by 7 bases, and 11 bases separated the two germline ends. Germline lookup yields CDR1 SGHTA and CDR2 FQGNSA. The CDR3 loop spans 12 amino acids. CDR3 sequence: CASILVGNEQFF. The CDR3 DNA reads TGTGCCAGCATCCTAGTGGGGAATGAGCAGTTCTTC. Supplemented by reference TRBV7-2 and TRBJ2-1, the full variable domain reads GAGVSQSPSNKVTEKGKDVELRCDPISGHTALYWYRQSLGQGLEFLIYFQGNSAPDKSGLPSDRFSAERTGGSVSTLTIQRTQQEDSAVYLCASILVGNEQFFGPGTRLTVL.

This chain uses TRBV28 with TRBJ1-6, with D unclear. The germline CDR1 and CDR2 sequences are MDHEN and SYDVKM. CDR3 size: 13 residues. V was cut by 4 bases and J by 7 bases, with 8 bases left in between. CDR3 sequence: CASSSPGNSPLHF. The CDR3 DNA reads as TGTGCCAGCAGTTCCCCTGGAAATTCACCCCTCCACTTT.

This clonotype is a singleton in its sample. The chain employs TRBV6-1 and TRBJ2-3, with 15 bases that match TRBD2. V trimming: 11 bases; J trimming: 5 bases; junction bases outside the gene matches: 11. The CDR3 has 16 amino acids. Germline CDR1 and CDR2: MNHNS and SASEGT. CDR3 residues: CASHRTSGGAIDTQYF. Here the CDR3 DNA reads TGTGCCTCCCACCGGACTAGCGGGGGGGCAATAGATACGCAGTATTTT.

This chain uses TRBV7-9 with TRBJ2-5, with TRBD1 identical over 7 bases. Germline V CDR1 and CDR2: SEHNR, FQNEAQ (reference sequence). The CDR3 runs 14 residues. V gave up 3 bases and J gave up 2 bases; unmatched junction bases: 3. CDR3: CASSLGQRQETQYF. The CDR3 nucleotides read TGTGCCAGCAGCTTGGGACAGCGACAAGAGACCCAGTACTTC.

In nucleotides, the CDR3 is TGCGCCAGCAGCCCAGGTTCAGGGTTTGCCTCCTACGAGCAGTACGTC. Encoded protein: CASSPGSGFASYEQYV. The rearrangement joins TRBV5-1 to TRBJ2-7; tentative D call: TRBD1 (5 bases). The CDR3 has 16 amino acids. Trimming removed 4 bases from V and 0 bases from J, with 17 bases in between. Germline CDR1 reads SGHRS; CDR2 reads YFSETQ.

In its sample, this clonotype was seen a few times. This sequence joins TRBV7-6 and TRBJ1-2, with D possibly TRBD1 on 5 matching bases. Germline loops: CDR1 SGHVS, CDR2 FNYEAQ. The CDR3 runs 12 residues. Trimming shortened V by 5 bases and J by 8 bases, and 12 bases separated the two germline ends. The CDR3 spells CASSPGLAGYTF. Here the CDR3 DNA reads TGTGCCAGCAGCCCGGGACTGGCCGGCTACACCTTC.

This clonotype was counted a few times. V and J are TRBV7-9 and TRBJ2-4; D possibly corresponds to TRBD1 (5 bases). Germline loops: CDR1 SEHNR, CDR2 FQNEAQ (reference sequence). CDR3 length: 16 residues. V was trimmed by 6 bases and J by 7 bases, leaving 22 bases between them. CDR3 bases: TGTGCCAGCAGGCCACCTTTAGACAGATTTTTGAACATTCAGTACTTC. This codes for CASRPPLDRFLNIQYF.

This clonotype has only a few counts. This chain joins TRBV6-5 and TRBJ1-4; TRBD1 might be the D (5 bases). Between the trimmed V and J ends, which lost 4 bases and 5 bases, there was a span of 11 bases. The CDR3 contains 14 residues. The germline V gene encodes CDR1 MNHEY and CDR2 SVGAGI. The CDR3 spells CASSSPRENEKLFF. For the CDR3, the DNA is TGTGCCAGCAGTTCCCCCAGGGAAAATGAAAAACTGTTTTTT.

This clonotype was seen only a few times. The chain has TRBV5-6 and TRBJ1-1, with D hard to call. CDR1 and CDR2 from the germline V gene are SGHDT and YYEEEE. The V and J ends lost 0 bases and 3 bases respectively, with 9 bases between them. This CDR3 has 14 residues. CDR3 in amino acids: CASSLAGRHTEAFF. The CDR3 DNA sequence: TGTGCCAGCAGCTTGGCTGGGAGGCACACTGAAGCTTTCTTT.

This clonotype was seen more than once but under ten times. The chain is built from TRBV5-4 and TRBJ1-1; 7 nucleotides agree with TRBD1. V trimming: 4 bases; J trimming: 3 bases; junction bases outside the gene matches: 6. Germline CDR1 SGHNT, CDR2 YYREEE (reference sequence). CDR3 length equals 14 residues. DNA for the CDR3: TGTGCCAGCAGCACGGGACAGACGTACACTGAAGCTTTCTTT. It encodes CASSTGQTYTEAFF.

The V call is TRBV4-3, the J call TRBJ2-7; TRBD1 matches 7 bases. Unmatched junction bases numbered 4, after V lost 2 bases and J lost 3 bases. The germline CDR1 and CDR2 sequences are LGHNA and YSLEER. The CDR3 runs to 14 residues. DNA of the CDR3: TGCGCCAGCAGCCAAACAGGGGTGGACTACGAGCAGTACTTC. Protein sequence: CASSQTGVDYEQYF.

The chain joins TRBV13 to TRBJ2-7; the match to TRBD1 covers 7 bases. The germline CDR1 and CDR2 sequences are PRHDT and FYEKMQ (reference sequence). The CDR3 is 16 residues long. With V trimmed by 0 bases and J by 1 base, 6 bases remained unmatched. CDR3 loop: CASSLGTETGSYEQYF. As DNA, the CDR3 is TGTGCCAGCAGCTTAGGCACAGAGACAGGGTCCTACGAGCAGTACTTC.

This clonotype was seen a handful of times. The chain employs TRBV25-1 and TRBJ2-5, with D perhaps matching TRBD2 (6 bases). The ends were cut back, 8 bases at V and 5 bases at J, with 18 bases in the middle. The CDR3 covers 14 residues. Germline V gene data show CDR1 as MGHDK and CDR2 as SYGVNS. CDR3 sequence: CASHRDSTEETQYF. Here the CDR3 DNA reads TGTGCCAGCCACCGGGACTCAACCGAGGAGACCCAGTACTTC.

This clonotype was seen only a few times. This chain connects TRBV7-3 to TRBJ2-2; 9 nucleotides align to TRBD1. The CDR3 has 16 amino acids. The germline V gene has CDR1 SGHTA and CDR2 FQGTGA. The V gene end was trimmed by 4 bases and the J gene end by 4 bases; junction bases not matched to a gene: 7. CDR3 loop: CASSSLGQGITGELFF. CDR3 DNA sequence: TGTGCCAGCAGCTCCCTAGGACAGGGGATCACCGGGGAGCTGTTTTTT.

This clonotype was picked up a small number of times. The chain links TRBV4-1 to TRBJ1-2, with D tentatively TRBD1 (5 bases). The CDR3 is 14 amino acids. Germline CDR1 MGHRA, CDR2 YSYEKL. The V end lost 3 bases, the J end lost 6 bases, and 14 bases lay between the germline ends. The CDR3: CASSHAGRPDGYTF. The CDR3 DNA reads TGCGCCAGCAGCCATGCGGGACGGCCGGATGGCTACACCTTC.

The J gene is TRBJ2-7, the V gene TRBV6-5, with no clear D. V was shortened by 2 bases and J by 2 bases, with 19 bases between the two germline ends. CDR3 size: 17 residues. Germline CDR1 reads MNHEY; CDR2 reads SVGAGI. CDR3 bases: TGTGCCAGCAGTTACAGGGCCTCTCGCAGGATCCCCTACGAGCAGTACTTC. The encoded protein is CASSYRASRRIPYEQYF.

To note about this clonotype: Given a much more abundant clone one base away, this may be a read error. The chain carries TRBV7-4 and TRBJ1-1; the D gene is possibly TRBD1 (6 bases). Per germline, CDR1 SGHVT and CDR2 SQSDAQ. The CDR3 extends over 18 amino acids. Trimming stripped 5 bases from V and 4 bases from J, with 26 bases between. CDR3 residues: CASSLPHYRTEWSTEAFF. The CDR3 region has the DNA TGTGCCAGCAGCCTTCCACATTACCGGACAGAGTGGAGCACTGAAGCTTTCTTT.

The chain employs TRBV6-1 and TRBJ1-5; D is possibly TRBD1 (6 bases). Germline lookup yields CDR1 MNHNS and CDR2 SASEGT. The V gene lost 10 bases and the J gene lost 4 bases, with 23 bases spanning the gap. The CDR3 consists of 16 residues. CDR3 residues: CATDRKGGSINQPQHF. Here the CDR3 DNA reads TGTGCCACAGATAGGAAGGGGGGAAGCATTAATCAGCCCCAGCATTTT.

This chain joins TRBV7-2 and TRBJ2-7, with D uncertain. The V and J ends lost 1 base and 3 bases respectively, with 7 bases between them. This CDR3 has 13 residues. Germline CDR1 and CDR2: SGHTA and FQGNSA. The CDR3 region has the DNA TGTGCCAGCAGCTTAGATGTCGGCTACGAGCAGTACGTC. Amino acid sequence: CASSLDVGYEQYV.